One sample yielded the 22 T cell receptor beta chains listed below, sequenced in a study of tumor-infiltrating lymphocytes in primary liver carcinoma. TCR beta cDNA was reverse-transcribed from roughly 520 ng of total RNA. The reaction used a constant-region primer and ProtoScript II reverse transcriptase. The TCR beta library was amplified through three nested multiplex PCR rounds in a modified ARM-PCR procedure. The opening two PCR rounds, approximately 10 cycles each, paired TRBV1-TRBV30 forward primers with a C-beta reverse primer. Using its own MiXCR run on the multiplex PCR reads, TCRdb lists one record per CDR3 protein. The table has hundreds of thousands of distinct CDR3 sequences, around three fifths seen once. Germline DNA was also extracted, while the blood RNA originated from unsorted whole blood. Sequencing input: peripheral blood. The receptors were sampled from a woman aged 25 to 39 with primary liver carcinoma and hepatitis B virus infection.

This clonotype has a handful of counts. Compared with germline, one end of the junction differs, possibly owing to a read error. The chain recombines TRBV23-1 with TRBJ2-7; tentative D call: TRBD1 (5 bases). TRBV23-1 belongs to the ORF category, with a function that is uncertain. The CDR3 runs to 14 residues. Here the CDR3 DNA reads TGTGCCAGCAGTCAATCGAAACAGGACTACGAGCAGTACTTC. Translated: CASSQSKQDYEQYF.

This rearrangement joins TRBV12-3 or TRBV12-4 to TRBJ2-1; perhaps TRBD2 as D (7 bases). The length of the CDR3 is 16 residues. CDR3 loop: CTSSRHGGAAAGEQFF. The DNA of the CDR3 is TGTACTAGCAGTCGCCATGGGGGGGCCGCGGCCGGTGAGCAGTTCTTC.

Turning to this clonotype: A much larger clone differs by one base, so this may be a read error. The rearrangement links TRBV6-5 to TRBJ2-1, with 11 bases that match TRBD2. V shed 6 bases and J 0 bases; nucleotides not matched to a gene: 10. From germline, CDR1 is MNHEY and CDR2 SVGAGI. The CDR3 is made up of 18 amino acids. The CDR3 reads CASRPLAGASCSYNEQFF. The DNA for the CDR3 is TGTGCCAGCAGACCACTAGCGGGAGCCTCATGCTCCTACAATGAGCAGTTCTTC.

This clonotype occurred many times. The V gene is TRBV6-5, the J gene TRBJ2-5; maybe TRBD2 (6 bases). V was pared by 3 bases and J by 4 bases, with 12 bases between. From germline, CDR1 is MNHEY and CDR2 SVGAGI. The length of the CDR3 is 14 residues. This CDR3 reads CASSYMEGSETQYF. The CDR3 coding sequence is TGTGCCAGCAGTTATATGGAGGGGTCAGAGACCCAGTACTTC.

Concerning this clonotype: A read error is possible here, since a much larger clone lies one base away. The rearrangement links TRBV4-1 to TRBJ2-7; 8 bases agree with TRBD1. J was trimmed by 2 bases and V by 3 bases; bases with no gene match: 6. Per germline, CDR1 MGHRA and CDR2 YSYEKL. CDR3 length: 15 residues. The CDR3 region is CASSHGDRGPYEQYF. The DNA of the CDR3 is TGCGCCAGCAGCCACGGTGACAGGGGTCCCTACGAGCAGTACTTC.

This clonotype was observed a single time. This chain joins TRBV5-1 and TRBJ1-4; no clear D. The germline V gene encodes CDR1 SGHRS and CDR2 YFSETQ. The CDR3 runs to 13 residues. Trimming took off 1 base at V and 8 bases at J, with 9 bases between the two ends. The CDR3 loop is CASSLFGGEKLFF. The CDR3 bases are TGCGCCAGCAGCTTGTTTGGCGGCGAAAAACTGTTTTTT.

This clonotype came up a few times. V gene TRBV10-2 combines with J gene TRBJ1-5; TRBD1 matches 7 bases. Per germline, CDR1 WSHSY and CDR2 SAAADI. This CDR3 comprises 14 residues. The J segment lost 6 bases and the V segment lost 2 bases, leaving 4 bases of the junction unmatched. The CDR3 nucleotides read TGCGCCAGCAGTGAGGCCACAGGGGCTCAGCCCCAGCATTTT. Residues: CASSEATGAQPQHF.

This clonotype was recorded only once. A much larger clone differs by one base, so this may be a read error. The genes are TRBV7-8 and TRBJ2-3; 8 nucleotides match TRBD2. The germline CDR1 and CDR2 sequences are SGHVS and FQNEAQ. This CDR3 has 15 residues. The CDR3 DNA reads as TGTGCCAGCAGCAAGAGCGGGAGTTGGGCAGATACGCACTATTTT. Encoded protein: CASSKSGSWADTHYF.

On this clonotype itself: This sequence may be a read error, since a much larger clone differs from it by one base. The CDR3 end shows no conserved phenylalanine or tryptophan, and so a read error is likely. The V gene is TRBV6-6, the J gene TRBJ1-5, with D possibly matching TRBD1 (6 bases). The germline V gene encodes CDR1 MNHNY and CDR2 SVGAGI (reference sequence). Trimming shortened V by 6 bases and J by 5 bases, and 17 bases separated the two germline ends. The CDR3 length is 15 residues. The CDR3 spells CASSRGQPSDQPQHI. CDR3 in DNA: TGTGCCAGCAGCCGCGGACAGCCCTCCGATCAGCCCCAGCATATT.

Concerning this clonotype: Being one base from a much bigger clone, this may be a read error. This chain joins TRBV12-3 or TRBV12-4 and TRBJ2-2; the D is unclear. This CDR3 region has 16 residues. The V gene lost 7 bases and the J gene lost 3 bases, with 18 bases spanning the gap. CDR3 nucleotide sequence: TGTGCCAGCACCGCGGTGGGATGGCATTACACCGGGGAGCTGTTTTTT. Its protein is CASTAVGWHYTGELFF.

At least ten counts were recorded for this clonotype. The V and J genes are TRBV6-2 or TRBV6-3 and TRBJ2-7, with D maybe TRBD2 (5 bases). Germline assignment: CDR1 MNHEY and CDR2 SVGEGT. The CDR3 consists of 14 residues. With 7 bases removed from V and 3 bases from J, the gap between germline ends came to 16 bases. This CDR3 reads CASNPTGKYYEQYF. CDR3 DNA: TGTGCCAGCAACCCGACCGGGAAATACTACGAGCAGTACTTC.

This clonotype appeared a few times. Given a much more abundant clone one base away, this may be a read error. V gene TRBV4-1 combines with J gene TRBJ2-3; the match to TRBD1 covers 12 bases. The DNA end lines up better with TRBJ1-5; the J call may be wrong. The CDR3 is made up of 16 amino acids. Germline V gene data show CDR1 as MGHRA and CDR2 as YSYEKL. CDR3 sequence (DNA): TGCGCCAGCAGCCAAGATTGGGGACAGGGGGCAAATACGCAGCATTTT. Translated: CASSQDWGQGANTQHF.

With regard to this clonotype: A read error may explain this, as a much larger clone is one base away. The gene calls are TRBV29-1 and TRBJ2-7; the D is unclear. This CDR3 is built from 14 residues. Germline V gene lookup returns CDR1 SQVTM and CDR2 ANQGSEA. V lost 6 bases, J lost 6 bases, and 21 bases lay in between. The CDR3 coding sequence is TGCAGCGTCCTCGGTGGGGTCCCGATCGCCGAGCAGTACTTC. It translates to CSVLGGVPIAEQYF.

This clonotype was detected many times. The rearrangement joins TRBV12-3 or TRBV12-4 to TRBJ2-2; TRBD2 might be the D (6 bases). V dropped 4 bases and J dropped 7 bases, with 16 bases sitting between them. This CDR3 is built from 15 residues. The CDR3 spells CASSSGAAGVGELFF. CDR3 in DNA: TGTGCCAGCAGTTCGGGAGCCGCAGGAGTCGGGGAGCTGTTTTTT.

This clonotype was recorded at least ten times. The chain uses TRBV11-2 and TRBJ2-7; the match to TRBD2 covers 9 bases. Per the germline V gene, CDR1 is SGHAT and CDR2 is FQNNGV. The trim removed 1 base at V and 5 bases at J, leaving 9 bases unmatched. This CDR3 region has 16 residues. CDR3 nucleotide sequence: TGTGCCAGCAGCTTAGTTCCCAGCGGGAGGACCCACGAGCAGTACTTC. The encoded protein is CASSLVPSGRTHEQYF. Full variable domain (remainder filled in from reference TRBV11-2 and TRBJ2-7): EAGVAQSPRYKIIEKRQSVAFWCNPISGHATLYWYQQILGQGPKLLIQFQNNGVVDDSQLPKDRFSAERLKGVDSTLKIQPAKLEDSAVYLCASSLVPSGRTHEQYFGPGTRLTVT.

In regard to this clonotype: A much more abundant neighbour one base away suggests this may be a read error. J is TRBJ2-2 and V is TRBV4-3; D is unclear. The CDR3 totals 15 residues. Germline values: CDR1 LGHNA, CDR2 YSLEER. The CDR3 loop reads CVSSQVAGNTGELFF. CDR3 bases: TGCGTCAGCAGCCAAGTAGCTGGGAACACCGGGGAGCTGTTTTTT.

This clonotype came up once. The chain recombines TRBV6-2 or TRBV6-3 with TRBJ2-2, with D maybe TRBD2 (7 bases). This CDR3 contains 15 residues. Trimming left V 6 bases short and J 4 bases short, with 15 bases between. Germline values: CDR1 MNHEY, CDR2 SVGEGT. CDR3 nucleotides: TGTGCCAGCAGAGGGGGGGCCCTAGGCACCGGGGAGCTGTTTTTT. This encodes CASRGGALGTGELFF.

Regarding this clonotype: The germline gene is not matched at one end of the junction; a read error may be the cause. The chain links TRBV11-2 to TRBJ1-6; possibly TRBD1 for D (5 bases). Germline CDR1 SGHAT, CDR2 FQNNGV. The length of the CDR3 is 15 residues. CDR3 region: CASSLRDRVWSPPHF. CDR3 nucleotides: TGTGCCAGCAGCTTAAGGGACCGAGTATGGTCACCCCCCCACTTT.

As concerns this clonotype: One junction end does not reproduce the germline sequence, and a read error may be involved. The genes are TRBV6-5 and TRBJ1-1; TRBD1 might be the D (5 bases). Germline CDR1 reads MNHEY; CDR2 reads SVGAGI. This CDR3 comprises 14 residues. CDR3 in amino acids: CASSYNRGITETFF. The CDR3 region has the DNA TGTGCCAGCAGTTACAATCGGGGGATCACTGAAACTTTCTTT.

Concerning this clonotype itself: Its ends do not fully match the called genes, so a read error is possible. The chain joins TRBV6-5 to TRBJ1-2; TRBD1 aligns across 7 bases. The CDR3 has 15 residues. In germline, CDR1 is MNHEY, CDR2 SVGAGI. CDR3: CASSPPQGSNYGHTF. In DNA, the CDR3 is TGTGCCAGCAGTCCCCCACAGGGGAGTAACTATGGCCACACCTTC.

Ten or more counts support this clonotype. V and J are TRBV6-5 and TRBJ2-7; 8 bases are a match to TRBD2. The CDR3 contains 16 residues. The J segment lost 5 bases and the V segment lost 2 bases, leaving 11 bases of the junction unmatched. Germline values: CDR1 MNHEY, CDR2 SVGAGI. The CDR3: CASSYAGSGSFNEQYF. The CDR3 bases are TGTGCCAGCAGTTACGCGGGGAGCGGGAGCTTCAACGAGCAGTACTTC.

A note on this clonotype: At one end the junction does not follow the germline gene, possibly because of a read error. V usage is TRBV6-1 and J usage is TRBJ2-3, with D possibly being TRBD2 (5 bases). Germline values: CDR1 MNHNS, CDR2 SASEGT. The CDR3 consists of 12 residues. CDR3 protein: CVSSDYQDTQYF. CDR3 in DNA: TGTGTCAGCAGTGACTACCAGGATACGCAGTATTTT.